Following are 18 T cell receptor beta chains from one sample sequenced in a study of regulatory T cells in long-lasting Graves disease. TCR beta libraries were built with iRepertoire HTBI primers and Arm-PCR of CDR3 regions. Using its own MiXCR run on the multiplex PCR reads, TCRdb lists one record per CDR3 protein. The sample lists around 460,000 distinct CDR3 sequences; less than 25% were seen once. Regarding time point: persistent/refractory GD, antithyroid drugs over 5 years with positive TRAb. Generation of the TCR library employed RNA extracted from PBMCs. The sample in question was peripheral blood mononuclear cells (PBMCs), obtained when the disease was refractory, from a patient treated with antithyroid drugs. The receptors stem from a female donor with Graves disease.

This clonotype was recorded many times. The chain has TRBV12-3 or TRBV12-4 and TRBJ1-1; TRBD1 matches 7 bases. V dropped 5 bases and J dropped 5; count of bases not matched to a gene: 11. The CDR3 runs 15 residues. The CDR3 sequence: CASSPETGLPTEAFF. The CDR3 bases are TGTGCCAGCAGTCCAGAGACAGGGCTTCCAACTGAAGCTTTCTTT.

Many counts were recorded for this clonotype. The chain joins TRBV28 to TRBJ1-2, with D unresolved. CDR3 length equals 13 residues. In germline, CDR1 is MDHEN, CDR2 SYDVKM. Deletions cut 3 bases from V and 3 bases from J, with 8 bases between. The CDR3 protein is CASSLTHDYGYTF. The CDR3 nucleotides read TGTGCCAGCAGTTTGACACATGACTATGGCTACACCTTC.

In its sample, this clonotype was seen many times. Mismatch with germline at one junction end may stem from a read error. The chain is built from TRBV7-7 and TRBJ2-4; maybe TRBD2 (6 bases). The CDR3 loop spans 13 amino acids. Germline lookup yields CDR1 SSHAT and CDR2 FNYEAQ (reference sequence). The CDR3 sequence is CASSLEWGDIQYF. The CDR3 region has the DNA TGTGCTAGCAGCTTAGAGTGGGGGGACATTCAGTACTTC.

This clonotype was counted many times. V is TRBV12-3 or TRBV12-4 and J is TRBJ2-7; TRBD2 matches at 10 bases. V lost 8 bases to trimming and J lost 7 bases; unmatched junction nucleotides: 11. The CDR3 consists of 14 residues. CDR3 DNA sequence: TGTGCCAGCGGGAGCGGGAGGGCCCCGGGGGAGCAGTACTTC. Protein sequence: CASGSGRAPGEQYF.

This clonotype was detected many times. This chain links TRBV12-3 or TRBV12-4 with TRBJ1-2; D uncertain. V gave up 7 bases and J gave up 2 bases, with 14 bases separating them. The CDR3 consists of 14 residues. This CDR3 is CASMNGEGNYGYTF. The CDR3 DNA is TGTGCCAGCATGAACGGGGAGGGCAACTATGGCTACACCTTC.

This clonotype was detected a few times. The chain joins TRBV28 to TRBJ2-3; D might be TRBD2 (6 bases). This CDR3 spans 15 amino acids. The V end was cut by 2 bases, the J end by 6 bases, with 15 bases between. CDR1 and CDR2 (germline): MDHEN, SYDVKM. CDR3 region: CASSLTGLTTDTQYF. DNA of the CDR3: TGTGCCAGCAGTTTAACGGGACTCACAACGGATACGCAGTATTTT.

In its sample, this clonotype was seen a few times. This rearrangement joins TRBV12-3 or TRBV12-4 to TRBJ2-2, with 8 bases that match TRBD2. V gave up 9 bases and J gave up 1 base; unmatched junction bases: 7. The CDR3 loop spans 15 amino acids. CDR3 sequence: CASKTAGVNTGELFF. The CDR3 coding sequence is TGTGCCAGTAAGACAGCGGGGGTGAACACCGGGGAGCTGTTTTTT.

The sample holds many counts of this clonotype. CDR3 nucleotide sequence: TGTGCCATCAGTGACCCCGTACAGGGGGAGAAAGAGACCCAGTACTTC. Its protein product is CAISDPVQGEKETQYF. This rearrangement joins TRBV10-3 to TRBJ2-5, with 8 bases that match TRBD1. The V gene end was trimmed by 3 bases and the J gene end by 3 bases; junction bases not matched to a gene: 9. The CDR3 is 16 amino acids. The germline V gene encodes CDR1 ENHRY and CDR2 SYGVKD.

The rearrangement links TRBV6-5 to TRBJ2-1; D is unclear. This CDR3 is built from 12 residues. V shed 4 bases and J shed 7 bases, with 8 bases lying between them. The V gene's germline CDR1 is MNHEY and CDR2 SVGAGI. This CDR3 reads CASSSRTNEQFF. As DNA, the CDR3 is TGTGCCAGCAGTTCTAGGACGAATGAGCAGTTCTTC.

V is TRBV6-2 or TRBV6-3 and J is TRBJ2-2, with TRBD1 identical over 9 bases. This CDR3 is 14 amino acids long. After removal of 5 bases from V and 6 bases from J, the junction contained 4 bases not matched to a gene. Germline loops: CDR1 MNHEY, CDR2 SVGEGT. CDR3 in DNA: TGTGCCAGCAGTGAACAGGGGGCCCCCGGGGAGCTGTTTTTT. Translated, it gives CASSEQGAPGELFF.

This clonotype was observed at least ten times. The CDR3 DNA is TGTGCCAGCAGACTTGGGACAGCGAATTCACCCCTCCACTTT. This sequence encodes CASRLGTANSPLHF. V gene TRBV7-9 combines with J gene TRBJ1-6, with 7 bases identical to TRBD1. Germline-derived CDR1 and CDR2 are SEHNR and FQNEAQ (reference sequence). The CDR3 has 14 residues. The V and J ends lost 6 bases and 7 bases, in that order; junction bases with no gene match: 6.

This clonotype was seen many times. The rearrangement links TRBV27 to TRBJ1-6; D remains ambiguous. This CDR3 region has 14 residues. Trimming pared 5 bases from V and 10 bases from J, leaving 15 bases between. The germline V gene has CDR1 MNHEY and CDR2 SMNVEV (reference sequence). CDR3 sequence (DNA): TGTGCCAGCAGTCCCCGCCGGGAGCGGTCACCCCTCCACTTT. Amino acids: CASSPRRERSPLHF.

This clonotype was detected many times. This chain joins TRBV29-1 and TRBJ2-5; D not certain. The CDR3 has 13 amino acids. CDR1 is SQVTM and CDR2 is ANQGSEA in the germline V gene. Trimming took 8 bases from V and 3 from J, leaving 16 bases between them. CDR3 in DNA: TGCAGCACGAGAGGTCCTGTCAAAGAGACCCAGTACTTC. Translating gives CSTRGPVKETQYF. Combining the CDR3 with reference TRBV29-1 and TRBJ2-5 gives the whole variable domain SAVISQKPSRDICQRGTSLTIQCQVDSQVTMMFWYRQQPGQSLTLIATANQGSEATYESGFVIDKFPISRPNLTFSTLTVSNMSPEDSSIYLCSTRGPVKETQYFGPGTRLLVL.

Ten or more counts support this clonotype. V gene TRBV7-2 combines with J gene TRBJ1-6, with D possibly matching TRBD1 (6 bases). The length of the CDR3 is 15 residues. In germline, CDR1 is SGHTA, CDR2 FQGNSA. With 6 bases removed from V and 8 bases from J, the gap between germline ends came to 17 bases. The CDR3 here is CASRPPGARYSPLHF. DNA for the CDR3: TGTGCCAGCAGACCCCCAGGGGCGCGGTATTCACCCCTCCACTTT.

Many counts were recorded for this clonotype. V is TRBV7-2 and J is TRBJ1-1; D gene uncertain. Germline CDR1 SGHTA, CDR2 FQGNSA. Trimming took off 3 bases at V and 2 bases at J, with 10 bases between the two ends. This CDR3 is 14 amino acids long. The CDR3 region has the DNA TGTGCCAGCAGCTTCCCGCAGATTAACACTGAAGCTTTCTTT. Protein: CASSFPQINTEAFF. The variable domain in full, completed from reference TRBV7-2 and TRBJ1-1, reads GAGVSQSPSNKVTEKGKDVELRCDPISGHTALYWYRQSLGQGLEFLIYFQGNSAPDKSGLPSDRFSAERTGGSVSTLTIQRTQQEDSAVYLCASSFPQINTEAFFGQGTRLTVV.

This clonotype has a count of ten or more. The gene calls are TRBV27 and TRBJ1-4; D unclear. CDR3 size: 13 residues. Germline CDR1 reads MNHEY; CDR2 reads SMNVEV (reference sequence). V lost 6 bases and J lost 6, with 11 bases in between. The DNA of the CDR3 is TGTGCCAGCAGCCTGGGCAGCTATGAAAAACTGTTTTTT. The encoded protein is CASSLGSYEKLFF.

Many counts were recorded for this clonotype. The chain combines TRBV14 with TRBJ2-7; D is possibly TRBD2 (6 bases). The CDR3 consists of 12 residues. Germline V gene data show CDR1 as SGHDN and CDR2 as FVKESK. Trimming took off 2 bases at V and 7 bases at J, with 9 bases between the two ends. CDR3 residues: CASSQPGGEQYF. The CDR3 DNA follows: TGTGCCAGCAGCCAACCAGGAGGGGAGCAGTACTTC.

This clonotype was recorded many times. CDR3 nucleotides: TGCAGCGTTGAACCAACAGGGTTCGGTGGCTACACCTTC. Protein: CSVEPTGFGGYTF. The V and J genes are TRBV29-1 and TRBJ1-2; tentatively, D is TRBD1 (6 bases). There are 13 residues in the CDR3. CDR1 is SQVTM, CDR2 ANQGSEA, per germline. Trimming pared 2 bases from V and 7 bases from J, leaving 14 bases between.